This TCR beta chain was obtained from a study of cytomegalovirus exposure and HLA in healthy donors. The trim removed 3 bases at V and 15 bases at J, leaving 15 bases unmatched. The CDR3 is made up of 17 amino acids. Germline lookup yields CDR1 MGHRA and CDR2 YSYEKL. The primer mix had 60 Vbeta and 13 Jbeta primers. Repertoires were generated with immunoSEQ multiplex PCR, while TCRdb's copy carries only in-frame clones and drops some. Of 130,000 or so clones in the sample, about 61% were seen once. This chain joins TRBV4-1 and TRBJ2-1; 15 nucleotides match TRBD2. The sequencing input was PBMCs. This clonotype was obtained from a woman in her forties in good health and CMV-seronegative. CDR3 in DNA: TGCGCCAGCAGCCAGGACGGACTAGCGGGGGGGCGGGGAAGGGTGTTCTTC. It is translated as CASSQDGLAGGRGRVFF.